This T cell receptor beta chain was documented in a study of T-cell memory formation after mild COVID-19 listed by TCRdb under 2021. For the study in its entirety: Most TCR sequence clusters were specific to one of the two donors. In a couple of donors, T-cell clones that expanded and contracted after mild COVID-19 were tracked by sequencing TCRalpha and TCRbeta repertoires over time. Two young, previously healthy adult volunteers made up the cohort, one male and one female.

What the study reported, not specific to this receptor: The detection of some responding clones in pre-infection memory suggests that pre-existing cross-reactive memory T cells joined the SARS-CoV-2 response. Clones that contracted from day 15 to 85 showed balanced CD4/CD8 phenotypes, whereas a second wave of clones that expanded from day 15 to 37 leaned towards CD4+. The second-wave clones that peaked on day 37 were not confirmed to be SARS-CoV-2 specific. Contracting CD4+ clones turned up mainly in the CM and EM memory subsets, whereas EMRA was where CD8+ clones were enriched. Only a couple of mild cases were covered by the study, and larger cohorts that include severe cases with pre-infection samples were considered necessary.

The sample was run on an Illumina NovaSeq 6000. cDNA libraries for TCRalpha and TCRbeta were prepared by 5'RACE using constant-segment primers, with sample barcodes and unique molecular identifiers added. Trizol reagent was used to extract RNA from every sample. Libraries were amplified in two PCR steps, with a second sample barcode and Illumina TruSeq adapters added in the second step. Sequencing of libraries was performed on an Illumina NovaSeq with 2 x 150 bp paired-end reads. The study's own analysis went as follows. With migec v1.2.7, reads were demultiplexed and then collapsed into UMI-guided consensus sequences. Using mixcr v2.1.11, the UMI consensuses were aligned to TRA and TRB V and J templates and assembled into clonotypes. Clonotypes were classified as expanded or contracted when called significant by both edgeR and NoisET, with noise models trained on biological replicates. For edgeR calls, the cutoffs were a false discovery rate-adjusted p below 0.01 and a log2 fold-change threshold of 1. PCA with hierarchical clustering of max-normalized trajectories of the 1000 most abundant clonotypes was used as exploratory dynamics analysis. Separately sequenced CD4+ and CD8+ repertoires were used to assign a CD4 or CD8 phenotype to each responding clone. In TCRdb, the public reads were trimmed at Q25 with fastp and aligned with MiXCR, with productive beta chains retained. Entries are consolidated by CDR3 protein sequence, retaining the most common genes and DNA. TCRdb assigned the V and J calls; the authors' analysis was not used. A total of some 250,000 distinct CDR3 sequences appear in this sample, roughly 9.4% of them only once. Of the sample, approximately 20% falls within the top ten clones.

Taken from cysteine to phenylalanine, the CDR3 has 14 residues. Just CDR3 DNA is preserved here, 42 bases in frame from base 1. Looking up the germline V gene yields CDR1 SGHVS and CDR2 FQNEAQ. At the junction V is shortened by 1 base and J by 2 bases, with 8 bases in between. On this clonotype itself: It lacks a known antigen. The sample holds no much larger clone one base away, and base qualities are not on file.

Ficoll-Paque density gradient centrifugation was used to isolate PBMCs. In this chain, TRBV7-8 is recombined with TRBJ1-2, with the D gene uncertain. The specimen sequenced was PBMCs or a T cell subset sorted from them (not recorded which). This receptor was taken from a man aged 18 to 30 who had mild COVID-19 (a few samples of this study predate the infection). The sample titles of this study are shuffled in the database, so cell type and time point are left out; the donor was told from shared clones. The CDR3 protein sequence reads: CASSLGFRNYGYTF. The sequence in DNA is TGTGCCAGCAGCTTAGGCTTCCGGAACTATGGCTACACCTTC.